This T cell receptor beta chain was captured by sequencing in a study of cytomegalovirus exposure and HLA in healthy donors. About the study: Within an early data release were around 80 million unique TCRs drawn from HLA-typed donors.

Whole-study results and caveats: Beyond CMV serostatus, there was no information to go on about immune exposure.

With regard to this clone: Antigen unknown.

The V end lost 5 bases, the J end lost 8 bases, and 10 bases lay between the germline ends. The CDR3 runs to 13 residues. CDR1 and CDR2 from the germline V gene are MNHNS and SASEGT. The PCR made use of 60 Vbeta and 13 Jbeta primers. Repertoires were generated with immunoSEQ multiplex PCR, while TCRdb's copy carries only in-frame clones and drops some. The sample has about 140,000 clones; around 80% are singletons. What was sequenced was PBMCs. V usage is TRBV6-1 and J usage is TRBJ1-6; D is unresolved. The source is a female donor in good health and CMV-seronegative. DNA of the CDR3: TGTGCCAGCAGTTCTTCTCGGTATTCACCCCTCCACTTT. This codes for CASSSSRYSPLHF.